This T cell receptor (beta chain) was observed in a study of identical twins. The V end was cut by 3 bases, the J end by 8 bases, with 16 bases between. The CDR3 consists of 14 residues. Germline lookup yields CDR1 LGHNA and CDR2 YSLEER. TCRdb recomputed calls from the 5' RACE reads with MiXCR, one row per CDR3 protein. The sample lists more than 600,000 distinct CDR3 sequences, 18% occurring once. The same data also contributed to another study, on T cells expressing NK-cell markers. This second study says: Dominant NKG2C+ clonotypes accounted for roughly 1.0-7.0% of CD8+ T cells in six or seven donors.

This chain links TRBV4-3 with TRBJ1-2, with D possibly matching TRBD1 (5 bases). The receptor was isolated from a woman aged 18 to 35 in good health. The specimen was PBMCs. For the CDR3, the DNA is TGCGCCAGCAGCCACCCGGGGGGAGAAGGGGGCTACACCTTC. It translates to CASSHPGGEGGYTF.